This paragraph reports one TCR beta chain. Its antigen is not known. The source of the sample is a study of human T cells and chemical hapten exposure. Study findings and constraints: Versus controls, significantly more large CDR3 similarity clusters arose from expanded TCRs.

The time point was: patch test 1, 2 weeks after DPC sensitization. Treatment: therapeutic diphenylcyclopropenone sensitization with weekly scalp DPC. TCRdb used MiXCR to reprocess the RACE reads, holding one entry per CDR3 protein. The table has fewer than 500,000 distinct CDR3 sequences, nearly 5% seen once. Trimming pared 11 bases from V and 4 bases from J, leaving 17 bases between. The CDR3 contains 13 residues. V and J are TRBV12-3 or TRBV12-4 and TRBJ1-1; TRBD1 is a possible D gene (5 bases). The sequence derives from a woman aged 50 to 60 with alopecia areata. Some clones in this sample may be carry-over from other donors' samples. This sample comprised whole blood, obtained in connection with sensitization to the hapten diphenylcyclopropenone (DPC). CDR3 nucleotide sequence: TGTGCCGCCTCCACTACGGGGGTCACTGAAGCTTTCTTT. Translation gives CAASTTGVTEAFF.